These 19 T cell receptor beta chains originate from one sample sequenced in a study of blood T cell repertoires in COVID-19. Produced via immunoSEQ multiplex PCR; TCRdb's table is partial and in-frame only. The sample includes roughly 400,000 clones, 90% to 95% of them seen just once. Sequenced material: PBMCs or T cells enriched from blood (not recorded which). The receptors stem from a woman between 40 and 50 years old who had been exposed to COVID-19.

This clone showed up just once. The chain is built from TRBV7-2 and TRBJ1-5; D might be TRBD1 (5 bases). CDR1 and CDR2 (germline): SGHTA, FQGNSA. The length of the CDR3 is 15 residues. The V and J ends lost 5 bases and 6 bases respectively, with 17 bases between them. This CDR3 is CASSLGGGKPQPQHF. For the CDR3, the DNA is TGTGCCAGCAGCCTGGGGGGAGGGAAGCCTCAGCCCCAGCATTTT.

This clone was observed once. V usage is TRBV18 and J usage is TRBJ2-7, with D perhaps matching TRBD2 (5 bases). The CDR3 sequence is 17 residues long. Trimming cost V 0 bases and J 0 bases, with 15 bases left between them. The germline CDR1 and CDR2 sequences are KGHSH and LQKENI. The CDR3 DNA is TGTGCCAGCTCACCACCTGGTGCCGGAGACTACTCCTACGAGCAGTACTTC. The encoded protein is CASSPPGAGDYSYEQYF.

The chain has TRBV7-9 and TRBJ1-5, with 7 bases that match TRBD1. The V gene end was trimmed by 1 base and the J gene end by 4 bases; junction bases not matched to a gene: 4. The length of the CDR3 is 15 residues. Germline CDR1 is SEHNR and CDR2 is FQNEAQ (reference sequence). The CDR3 protein is CASSLGGTVNQPQHF. CDR3 coding DNA: TGTGCCAGCAGCTTAGGAGGGACAGTAAATCAGCCCCAGCATTTT.

The chain combines TRBV5-1 with TRBJ2-3, with 8 positions matching TRBD2. The V gene end was trimmed by 4 bases and the J gene end by 3 bases; junction bases not matched to a gene: 7. Germline lookup yields CDR1 SGHRS and CDR2 YFSETQ. CDR3 size: 15 residues. This CDR3 reads CASSPGGPRTDTQYF. Written as DNA, the CDR3 is TGCGCCAGCAGCCCGGGGGGGCCGCGGACAGATACGCAGTATTTT. Combining the CDR3 with reference TRBV5-1 and TRBJ2-3 gives the whole variable domain KAGVTQTPRYLIKTRGQQVTLSCSPISGHRSVSWYQQTPGQGLQFLFEYFSETQRNKGNFPGRFSGRQFSNSRSEMNVSTLELGDSALYLCASSPGGPRTDTQYFGPGTRLTVL.

V is TRBV10-2 and J is TRBJ2-7; D is perhaps TRBD2 (6 bases). Per germline, CDR1 WSHSY and CDR2 SAAADI. The CDR3 contains 13 residues. V was cut by 6 bases and J by 1 base, with 10 bases left in between. The CDR3: CASRSLASYEQYF. As DNA, the CDR3 is TGCGCCAGCAGGAGTCTAGCGTCCTACGAGCAGTACTTC.

This chain connects TRBV5-1 to TRBJ1-6; D uncertain. From germline, CDR1 is SGHRS and CDR2 YFSETQ. This CDR3 has 15 amino acids. The V end lost 4 bases, the J end lost 8 bases, and 16 bases lay between the germline ends. The CDR3 spells CASSVSWSPDSPLHF. Here the CDR3 DNA reads TGCGCCAGCAGCGTAAGTTGGTCTCCGGATTCACCCCTCCACTTT.

This chain links TRBV30 with TRBJ2-4, with D uncertain. The CDR3 extends over 12 amino acids. Germline-derived CDR1 and CDR2 are GTSNPN and SVGIG (reference sequence). The V end was cut by 0 bases, the J end by 7 bases, with 7 bases between. The CDR3 loop is CAWSVLMNIQYF. CDR3 coding DNA: TGTGCCTGGAGTGTTCTTATGAACATTCAGTACTTC.

This chain uses TRBV24-1 with TRBJ1-4; possible D gene TRBD1, 6 bases. From germline, CDR1 is KGHDR and CDR2 SFDVKD. The CDR3 length is 17 residues. The ends were cut back, 2 bases at V and 0 bases at J, with 12 bases in the middle. CDR3 region: CATSDSGQYATNEKLFF. The CDR3 nucleotides read TGTGCCACCAGTGATTCCGGACAGTATGCAACTAATGAAAAACTGTTTTTT.

The V and J genes are TRBV19 and TRBJ1-3; the D gene is possibly TRBD1 (6 bases). V lost 1 base and J lost 0, with 13 bases in between. The CDR3 covers 17 residues. Germline V gene data show CDR1 as LNHDA and CDR2 as SQIVND (reference sequence). CDR3 nucleotides: TGTGCCAGTAGTATAGCCCCGGACAGCTACTCTGGAAACACCATATATTTT. Translated: CASSIAPDSYSGNTIYF.

V gene TRBV3-1 (or the pseudogene TRBV3-2) combines with J gene TRBJ2-7; D is unclear. CDR3 length: 12 amino acids. The V and J ends lost 1 base and 4 bases respectively, with 5 bases between them. The germline CDR1 and CDR2 sequences are LGHDT and YNNKEL (reference sequence). The CDR3 here is CASSQVRYEQYF. In DNA, the CDR3 is TGTGCCAGCAGCCAAGTACGGTACGAGCAGTACTTC.

As for this clone: Mismatch with germline at one junction end may stem from a read error. The chain employs TRBV2 and TRBJ2-5, with 12 bases aligning to TRBD1. The CDR3 sequence is 14 residues long. The germline V gene encodes CDR1 SNHLY and CDR2 FYNNEI. CDR3 in amino acids: CASRRDRGQGTQYF. The CDR3 coding sequence is TGTGCCAGCAGACGGGACAGGGGGCAAGGGACCCAGTACTTC.

The chain recombines TRBV5-1 with TRBJ1-2, with 12 bases lining up with TRBD1. The CDR3 contains 14 residues. Trimming at V came to 0 bases and at J to 14 bases, leaving 8 bases not matched to a gene. In germline, CDR1 is SGHRS, CDR2 YFSETQ. CDR3 coding DNA: TGCGCCAGCAGCTTGGCCGGGACAGGGGGCGCGAGGACCTTC. Residues: CASSLAGTGGARTF.

This clone appeared a few times. The chain couples TRBV14 to TRBJ2-1; 9 nucleotides line up with TRBD2. With V trimmed by 4 bases and J by 5 bases, 9 bases remained unmatched. The CDR3 is made up of 16 amino acids. Germline V gives CDR1 SGHDN, CDR2 FVKESK. The CDR3: CASSPSLAGEDNEQFF. CDR3 in DNA: TGTGCCAGCAGCCCATCCTTAGCGGGAGAAGACAATGAGCAGTTCTTC.

V usage is TRBV19 and J usage is TRBJ1-5; 8 positions agree with TRBD1. CDR3 length: 16 amino acids. Germline values: CDR1 LNHDA, CDR2 SQIVND (reference sequence). With V trimmed by 4 bases and J by 0 bases, 5 bases remained unmatched. The chain's CDR3 is CASSRDRTYSNQPQHF. DNA of the CDR3: TGTGCCAGTAGTAGGGACAGGACCTATAGCAATCAGCCCCAGCATTTT.

This sequence joins TRBV30 and TRBJ2-5; the D gene is possibly TRBD2 (6 bases). V shed 2 bases and J shed 4 bases, with 11 bases lying between them. Germline values: CDR1 GTSNPN, CDR2 SVGIG (reference sequence). CDR3 size: 13 residues. CDR3: CAWSHNSGETQYF. The CDR3 DNA follows: TGTGCCTGGAGTCATAATAGCGGAGAGACCCAGTACTTC.

This clone was seen once. The CDR3 DNA is TGCGCCAGCAACGGACTGAACACCGGGGAGCTGTTTTTT. Encoded protein: CASNGLNTGELFF. The rearrangement uses TRBV10-2 and TRBJ2-2; D is perhaps TRBD2 (5 bases). Germline V gene sequence: CDR1 WSHSY, CDR2 SAAADI. The CDR3 spans 13 residues. The V end was cut by 7 bases, the J end by 1 base, with 7 bases between.

The count of this clone is one. This sequence joins TRBV5-1 and TRBJ1-1; D ambiguous. The CDR3 is 13 amino acids. V lost 2 bases and J lost 5, with 10 bases in between. Germline CDR1 and CDR2: SGHRS and YFSETQ. The CDR3 DNA reads TGCGCCAGCAGCTTAGGCACAGCTACTGAAGCTTTCTTT. It codes for CASSLGTATEAFF.

This clone has a single count. This chain joins TRBV19 and TRBJ1-1; D remains ambiguous. Germline CDR1 LNHDA, CDR2 SQIVND (reference sequence). Trimming left V 2 bases short and J 1 base short, with 8 bases between. This CDR3 has 14 amino acids. The CDR3 sequence is CASSIIAGNTEAFF. DNA for the CDR3: TGTGCCAGTAGTATAATAGCTGGGAACACTGAAGCTTTCTTT.

The V gene is TRBV4-1, the J gene TRBJ1-2; D is perhaps TRBD1 (6 bases). This CDR3 has 18 amino acids. The germline V gene encodes CDR1 MGHRA and CDR2 YSYEKL. Trimming removed 3 bases from V and 7 bases from J, with 27 bases in between. This CDR3 is CASSQAGDGGATRFGYTF. The CDR3 DNA sequence: TGCGCCAGCAGCCAGGCCGGTGATGGGGGGGCTACTCGTTTTGGCTACACCTTC.